The 3 T cell receptor beta chains below all came from one sample that was sequenced in a study of naive and memory T cell subsets. Whole-blood samples were 2 to 2.5 ml of peripheral blood from healthy adult volunteers. For blood and skin samples, reverse transcription used TCR alpha and beta constant primers. Each CDR3 protein is one row after TCRdb ran MiXCR on the 5' RACE reads. The repertoire consists of under 25,000 distinct CDR3 sequences, with 3.5% to 5% occurring once and the leading ten covering roughly 8%. All receptors derive from a male donor in good health.

This clonotype has at least ten counts. This rearrangement joins TRBV9 to TRBJ2-3, with D perhaps TRBD1 or TRBD2 (6 bases each). Trimming removed 2 bases at V and 2 bases at J, with 12 bases between. This CDR3 has 15 residues. The germline CDR1 and CDR2 sequences are SGDLS and YYNGEE. CDR3 DNA sequence: TGTGCCAGCAGCGTGTCGGGGGCCGACACAGATACGCAGTATTTT. This gives the protein CASSVSGADTDTQYF.

In its sample, this clonotype was seen many times. The chain recombines TRBV2 with TRBJ2-2; maybe TRBD2 (5 bases). Per the germline V gene, CDR1 is SNHLY and CDR2 is FYNNEI. Trimming took 8 bases from V and 0 from J, leaving 10 bases between them. This CDR3 spans 14 amino acids. CDR3 sequence (DNA): TGTGCCAGCGACGGGGAATCGAACACCGGGGAGCTGTTTTTT. Protein: CASDGESNTGELFF.

The sample holds many counts of this clonotype. This chain connects TRBV20-1 to TRBJ1-5; D is unclear. This CDR3 spans 13 amino acids. Germline-derived CDR1 and CDR2 are DFQATT and SNEGSKA (reference sequence). The ends were cut back, 4 bases at V and 6 bases at J, with 13 bases in the middle. CDR3 amino acids: CSANERMGQPQHF. CDR3 coding DNA: TGCAGTGCTAACGAGAGGATGGGTCAGCCCCAGCATTTT.